This T cell receptor beta chain is drawn from a study of blood T cells in healthy people across ages. Study information: Template switching captured about one barcoded beta molecule per two T cells.

PBMCs, at least 6.5 million per sample, were isolated. V was clipped by 2 bases and J by 3 bases, with 7 bases between them. Germline loops: CDR1 SGHTA, CDR2 FQGNSA. CDR3 size: 14 residues. To note about this clonotype: As yet, its antigen is unknown.

The study, taken as a whole, reports: Diversity was estimated from one million T cells, and these estimates were considered underestimates.

A second roughly 7 to 12 cycle PCR used barcoded and J-beta primers. Using its own MiXCR run on the 5' RACE reads, TCRdb lists one record per CDR3 protein. The table includes some 890,000 distinct CDR3 sequences, under 35% detected once. This sample was also put to use in a study of T cells of mothers and their children. From that second work: The yield was over 8.5 million TCR beta CDR3 reads from each mother and about 3.2 million from each child.

Sequences were obtained from blood. The source of this sequence is a woman aged 40 to 55 in good health. This sequence joins TRBV7-2 and TRBJ1-4; D is unresolved. CDR3 region: CASSLSTANEKLFF. Written as DNA, the CDR3 is TGTGCCAGCAGCTTATCTACAGCTAATGAAAAACTGTTTTTT.